This T cell receptor beta chain was found in a study of blood T cells in healthy people across ages. Whole-study findings and limits: In the absence of known donor CMV status, changes in expanded clonotypes were possibly confounded.

Remarks on this clonotype: Its antigen is not identified.

Next came a second PCR, run for about 7 to 12 cycles, which used a sample-barcoded 5' primer along with a J-beta primer mix. In TCRdb, the 5' RACE reads were re-called with MiXCR into one record per CDR3 protein. The table has 1.5 million to 2 million distinct CDR3 sequences, roughly 28% seen once. Trimming shortened V by 5 bases and J by 7 bases, and 11 bases separated the two germline ends. The CDR3 length is 13 residues. PBMCs numbering at least 6 million were isolated per sample. The sample taken for sequencing was blood. This clonotype was obtained from a woman in her 30s in good health. The chain employs TRBV12-3 or TRBV12-4 and TRBJ2-2; D possibly corresponds to TRBD2 (5 bases). CDR3 region: CASSPDGVGELFF. CDR3 in DNA: TGTGCCAGCAGTCCGGACGGGGTCGGGGAGCTGTTTTTT.